Presented here are 13 T cell receptor beta chains from one specimen sequenced in a study of shared clonotypes between healthy human individuals. CD45RO negativity and positive selection for CCR7 defined naive CD8 cells, a population that excluded terminally differentiated effector memory CD45RA+ cells. Sequenced by immunoSEQ multiplex PCR; TCRdb stores in-frame clones only, minus some. The table has 2 million to 2.5 million clones, about 95% seen once. The sequenced sample was naive CD8+ T cells sorted from blood. The receptors originated from a man aged 18 to 30 in good health.

A note on this clone: Other DNA sequences within the sample encode an identical CDR3. This rearrangement joins TRBV27 to TRBJ2-1; 15 positions match TRBD2. Germline assignment: CDR1 MNHEY and CDR2 SMNVEV (reference sequence). Trimming at V came to 1 base and at J to 7 bases, leaving 2 bases not matched to a gene. The CDR3 spans 16 residues. Here the CDR3 DNA reads TGTGCCAGCAGTTTATTGGGACTAGCGGGAGGTAATGAGCAGTTCTTC. Translation gives CASSLLGLAGGNEQFF.

This rearrangement joins TRBV15 to TRBJ1-1; D perhaps matches TRBD1 (6 bases). V was clipped by 5 bases and J by 0 bases, with 19 bases between them. This CDR3 is built from 17 residues. The V gene's germline CDR1 is LNHNV and CDR2 YYDKDF (reference sequence). CDR3 in amino acids: CATSETRTGQLNTEAFF. For the CDR3, the DNA is TGTGCCACCAGCGAGACTCGCACGGGACAACTGAACACTGAAGCTTTCTTT.

The chain links TRBV27 to TRBJ1-6; D gene unclear. Germline lookup yields CDR1 MNHEY and CDR2 SMNVEV (reference sequence). The length of the CDR3 is 13 residues. The germline V and J ends were trimmed by 9 bases and 8 bases, with 14 bases remaining between them. CDR3 loop: CASAVIWDSPLHF. As DNA, the CDR3 is TGTGCCAGTGCGGTCATTTGGGATTCACCCCTCCACTTT.

The chain combines TRBV7-3 with TRBJ2-2, with 7 bases matching TRBD1. Germline V lookup: CDR1 SGHTA, CDR2 FQGTGA. After removal of 4 bases from V and 0 bases from J, the junction contained 11 bases not matched to a gene. The CDR3 is 18 residues long. In DNA, the CDR3 is TGTGCCAGCAGCTGGCCGGATAGGACAGGCGCGAACACCGGGGAGCTGTTTTTT. It is translated as CASSWPDRTGANTGELFF.

The chain has TRBV9 and TRBJ1-4; no clear D gene. CDR3 length: 15 residues. Germline V CDR1 and CDR2: SGDLS, YYNGEE. Trimming pared 3 bases from V and 7 bases from J, leaving 16 bases between. The DNA of the CDR3 is TGTGCCAGCAGCGCCGGAAGTGCTGGATCTGAAAAACTGTTTTTT. Translation: CASSAGSAGSEKLFF. The entire variable domain, with the rest obtained from reference TRBV9 and TRBJ1-4, is as follows: DSGVTQTPKHLITATGQRVTLRCSPRSGDLSVYWYQQSLDQGLQFLIQYYNGEERAKGNILERFSAQQFPDLHSELNLSSLELGDSALYFCASSAGSAGSEKLFFGSGTQLSVL.

This sequence joins TRBV4-3 and TRBJ1-3; D remains ambiguous. Trimming shortened V by 0 bases and J by 5 bases, and 17 bases separated the two germline ends. This CDR3 region has 17 residues. CDR1 is LGHNA and CDR2 is YSLEER in the germline V gene. The CDR3 nucleotides are TGCGCCAGCAGCCAAGATATAGCTGATTGGGGAAGAAACACCATATATTTT. Amino acids: CASSQDIADWGRNTIYF.

This sequence joins TRBV30 and TRBJ2-5; 10 nucleotides match TRBD2. Trimming took 4 bases from V and 4 from J; bases not matched to a gene: 12. Germline CDR1 is GTSNPN and CDR2 is SVGIG (reference sequence). The CDR3 is made up of 16 amino acids. The CDR3 DNA sequence: TGTGCCTGGATCCCGATAGCGGGAGGTGGGGGAGAGACCCAGTACTTC. This translates into CAWIPIAGGGGETQYF.

The V gene is TRBV7-2, the J gene TRBJ2-1; 9 bases match TRBD1. CDR3 size: 17 residues. Trimming at V came to 4 bases and at J to 3 bases, leaving 10 bases not matched to a gene. CDR1 and CDR2 from the germline V gene are SGHTA and FQGNSA. The CDR3 sequence is CASSSKSRDRVYNEQFF. The CDR3 region has the DNA TGTGCCAGCAGCTCAAAGTCCAGGGACAGGGTCTACAATGAGCAGTTCTTC.

This chain joins TRBV21-1 and TRBJ1-5; no DNA check was done on the table's D call, TRBD1. TRBV21-1 is designated a pseudogene. The length of the CDR3 is 16 residues. CDR3: CASSKGPRGQAQPQHF. In DNA form, the CDR3 reads TGTGCCAGCAGCAAGGGTCCCAGGGGGCAGGCTCAGCCCCAGCATTTT.

This chain joins TRBV11-2 and TRBJ1-1; TRBD1 agrees at 9 bases. J lost 4 bases, V lost 4 bases, and 4 bases had no gene match. This CDR3 comprises 14 residues. Germline CDR1 is SGHAT and CDR2 is FQNNGV. CDR3 amino acids: CASSSPTGGTEAFF. Written as DNA, the CDR3 is TGTGCCAGCAGCTCCCCGACAGGGGGCACTGAAGCTTTCTTT.

This chain joins TRBV6-5 and TRBJ2-2; TRBD1 agrees at 11 bases. V was clipped by 7 bases and J by 5 bases; unmatched bases: 6. Germline assignment: CDR1 MNHEY and CDR2 SVGAGI. CDR3 length equals 15 residues. CDR3 DNA: TGTGCCAGCACGCTCGGGACAGGGGGAACCGGGGAGCTGTTTTTT. It translates to CASTLGTGGTGELFF.

On this clone: A read error may produce the germline difference seen at one junction end. The chain uses TRBV2 and TRBJ2-7; 7 bases are a match to TRBD2. The germline CDR1 and CDR2 sequences are SNHLY and FYNNEI. The CDR3 length is 13 residues. CDR3 amino acids: CASTLGEGLLRSF. DNA for the CDR3: TGTGCCAGCACCCTAGGGGAGGGACTATTAAGAAGCTTC.

In nucleotides, the CDR3 is TGTGCCAGCAGCTTAGGAGGGACTAGCGGGCCCTACAATGAGCAGTTCTTC. This codes for CASSLGGTSGPYNEQFF. V usage is TRBV7-9 and J usage is TRBJ2-1; 12 nucleotides agree with TRBD2. Germline CDR1 reads SEHNR; CDR2 reads FQNEAQ (reference sequence). CDR3 length: 17 residues. V lost 1 base, J lost 2 bases, and 3 bases stayed unmatched.